This entry concerns a single T cell receptor (beta chain). The entry originates in a study of blood T cell repertoires in COVID-19. Assay used: immunoSEQ multiplex PCR; TCRdb lists only in-frame clones, some missing. The sample has some 450,000 clones; about 90% are singletons. Trimming pared 2 bases from V and 6 bases from J, leaving 17 bases between. Germline loops: CDR1 MNHEY, CDR2 SVGAGI. This CDR3 has 16 amino acids. The receptor's source is a man aged 18 to 30 with COVID-19, enrolled during active disease. Sequenced sample: peripheral blood. The chain is built from TRBV6-5 and TRBJ2-1; D might be TRBD2 (5 bases). CDR3 in amino acids: CASSYDEPPSSNEQFF. The DNA of the CDR3 is TGTGCCAGCAGTTACGATGAGCCTCCTAGCAGCAATGAGCAGTTCTTC.